This T cell receptor (beta chain) was retrieved from a study of beta chain features in type 1 diabetes. Study-wide background: There were approximately 100,000,000 sorted cells examined across all samples.

There are 13 residues in the CDR3. V dropped 4 bases and J dropped 4; count of bases not matched to a gene: 2. CDR1 is MNHEY, CDR2 SVGAGI, per germline. Expressed TCRB transcripts were sequenced after all isolated RNA was converted to cDNA. Naive, central memory and regulatory T cell samples came to a mean of roughly 4 million reads. Sequencing used immunoSEQ multiplex PCR; TCRdb keeps in-frame clones, though not all of them. The table records under 800,000 clones, around 15% of them present only once. The study's findings and limits: Type 1 diabetes patients had TCRB CDR3s that were shorter (moderately but significantly so) in all four CD4+ subsets.

For this clone: The antigen is undetermined.

Sequencing was carried out using naive CD4+ T cells from blood. The chain uses TRBV6-5 and TRBJ1-1; 8 bases fit TRBD1. The sequence was obtained from a man in his late teens or twenties in good health. Here the CDR3 DNA reads TGTGCCAGCAGTTTCGACAGGGGCACTGAAGCTTTCTTT. Translated, it gives CASSFDRGTEAFF.